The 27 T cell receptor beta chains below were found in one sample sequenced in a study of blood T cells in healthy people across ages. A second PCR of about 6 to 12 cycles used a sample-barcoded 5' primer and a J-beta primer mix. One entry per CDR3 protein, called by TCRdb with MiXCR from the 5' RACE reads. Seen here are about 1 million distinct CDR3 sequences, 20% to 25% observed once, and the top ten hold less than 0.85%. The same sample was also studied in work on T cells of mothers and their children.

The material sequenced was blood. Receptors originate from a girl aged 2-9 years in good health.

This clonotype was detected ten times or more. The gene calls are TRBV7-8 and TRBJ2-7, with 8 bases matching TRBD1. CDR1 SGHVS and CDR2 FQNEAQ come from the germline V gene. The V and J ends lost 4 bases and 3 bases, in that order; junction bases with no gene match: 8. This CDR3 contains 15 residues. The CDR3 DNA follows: TGTGCCAGCAGCTCCAGGGGGCGAAGTTTCTACGAGCAGTACTTC. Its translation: CASSSRGRSFYEQYF.

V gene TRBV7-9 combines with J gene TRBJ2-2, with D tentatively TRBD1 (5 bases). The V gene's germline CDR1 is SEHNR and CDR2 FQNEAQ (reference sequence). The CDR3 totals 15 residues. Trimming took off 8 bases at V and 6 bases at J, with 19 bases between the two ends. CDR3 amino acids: CASLLQENGSGELFF. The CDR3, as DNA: TGTGCCAGCCTGTTACAGGAAAATGGTTCCGGGGAGCTGTTTTTT.

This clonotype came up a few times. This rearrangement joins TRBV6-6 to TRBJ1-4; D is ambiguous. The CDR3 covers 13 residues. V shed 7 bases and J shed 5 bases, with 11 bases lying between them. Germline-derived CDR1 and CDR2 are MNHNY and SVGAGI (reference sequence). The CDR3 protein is CASIKDPNEKLFF. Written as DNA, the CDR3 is TGTGCCAGCATCAAGGACCCGAATGAAAAACTGTTTTTT.

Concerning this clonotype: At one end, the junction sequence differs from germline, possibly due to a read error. For the CDR3, the DNA is TGTGCTAGTGGTACAGAAGATACCCAGTACTTC. Translating gives CASGTEDTQYF. The V and J genes are TRBV12-5 and TRBJ2-5; D gene uncertain. This CDR3 has 11 amino acids. CDR1 and CDR2 (germline): LGHNT, FRNRAP.

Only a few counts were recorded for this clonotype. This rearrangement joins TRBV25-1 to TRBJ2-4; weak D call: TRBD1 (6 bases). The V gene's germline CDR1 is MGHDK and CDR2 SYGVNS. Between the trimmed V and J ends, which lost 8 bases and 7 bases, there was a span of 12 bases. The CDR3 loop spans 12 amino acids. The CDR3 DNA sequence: TGTGCCAGCGCCGGTACAGGGAACATTCAGTACTTC. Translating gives CASAGTGNIQYF. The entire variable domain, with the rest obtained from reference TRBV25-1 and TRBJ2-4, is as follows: EADIYQTPRYLVIGTGKKITLECSQTMGHDKMYWYQQDPGMELHLIHYSYGVNSTEKGDLSSESTVSRIRTEHFPLTLESARPSHTSQYLCASAGTGNIQYFGAGTRLSVL.

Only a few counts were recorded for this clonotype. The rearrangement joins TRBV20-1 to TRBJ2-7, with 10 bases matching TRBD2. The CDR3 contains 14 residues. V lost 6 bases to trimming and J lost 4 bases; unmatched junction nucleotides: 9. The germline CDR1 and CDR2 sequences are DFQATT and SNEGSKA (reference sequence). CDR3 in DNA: TGCAGTGCCACCCTCCTAGCGGGGGCGTACGAGCAGTACTTC. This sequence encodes CSATLLAGAYEQYF.

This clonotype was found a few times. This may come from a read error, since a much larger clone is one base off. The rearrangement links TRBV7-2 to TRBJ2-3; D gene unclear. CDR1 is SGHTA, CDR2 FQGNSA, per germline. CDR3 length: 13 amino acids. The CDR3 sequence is CASGLIVVDTQYF. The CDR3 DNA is TGTGCCAGCGGCTTAATCGTGGTAGATACGCAGTATTTT. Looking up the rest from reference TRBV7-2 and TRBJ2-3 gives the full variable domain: GAGVSQSPSNKVTEKGKDVELRCDPISGHTALYWYRQSLGQGLEFLIYFQGNSAPDKSGLPSDRFSAERTGGSVSTLTIQRTQQEDSAVYLCASGLIVVDTQYFGPGTRLTVL.

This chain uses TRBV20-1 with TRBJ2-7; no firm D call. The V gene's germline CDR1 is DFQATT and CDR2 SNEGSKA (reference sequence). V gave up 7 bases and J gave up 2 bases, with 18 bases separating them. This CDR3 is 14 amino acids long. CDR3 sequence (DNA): TGCAGTGTTATCGGGCCAGCCTTAACCTACGAGCAGTACTTC. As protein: CSVIGPALTYEQYF.

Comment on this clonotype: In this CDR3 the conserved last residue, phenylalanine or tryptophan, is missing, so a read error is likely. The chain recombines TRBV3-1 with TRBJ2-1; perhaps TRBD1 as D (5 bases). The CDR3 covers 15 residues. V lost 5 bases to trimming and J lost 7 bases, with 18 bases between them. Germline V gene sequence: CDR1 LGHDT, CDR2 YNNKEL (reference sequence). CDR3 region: CASSSTVGDVNEQFY. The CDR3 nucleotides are TGTGCCAGCAGCTCGACAGTGGGTGATGTGAATGAGCAGTTCTAC.

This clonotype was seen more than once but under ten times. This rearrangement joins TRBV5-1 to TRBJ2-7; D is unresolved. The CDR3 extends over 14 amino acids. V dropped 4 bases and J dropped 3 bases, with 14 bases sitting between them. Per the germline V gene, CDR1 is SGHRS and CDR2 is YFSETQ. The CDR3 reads CASSTGPGNYEQYF. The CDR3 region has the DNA TGCGCCAGCAGCACCGGGCCAGGAAACTACGAGCAGTACTTC.

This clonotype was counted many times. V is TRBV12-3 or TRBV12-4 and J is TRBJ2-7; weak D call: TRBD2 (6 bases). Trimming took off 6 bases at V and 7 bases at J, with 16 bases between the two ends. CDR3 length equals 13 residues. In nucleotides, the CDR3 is TGTGCCAGCAGCCCCGGGACTGGAGGGGAGCAGTACTTC. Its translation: CASSPGTGGEQYF.

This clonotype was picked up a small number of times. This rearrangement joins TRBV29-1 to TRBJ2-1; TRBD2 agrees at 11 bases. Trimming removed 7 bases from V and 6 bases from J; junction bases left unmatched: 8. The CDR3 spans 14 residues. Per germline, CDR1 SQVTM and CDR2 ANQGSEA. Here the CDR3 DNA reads TGCAGCGCCTTAACTAGCGGGGGCTTCAATGAGCAGTTCTTC. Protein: CSALTSGGFNEQFF.

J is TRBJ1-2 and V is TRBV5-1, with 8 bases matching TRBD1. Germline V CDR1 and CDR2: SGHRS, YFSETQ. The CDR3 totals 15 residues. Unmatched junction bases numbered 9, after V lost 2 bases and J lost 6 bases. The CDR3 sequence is CASSLTGTGMDGYTF. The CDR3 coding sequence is TGCGCCAGCAGCTTAACCGGGACAGGAATGGATGGCTACACCTTC.

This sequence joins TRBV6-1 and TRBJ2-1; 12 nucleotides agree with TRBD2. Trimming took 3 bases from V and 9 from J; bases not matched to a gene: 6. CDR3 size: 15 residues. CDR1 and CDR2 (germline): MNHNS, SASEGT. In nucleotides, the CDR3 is TGTGCCAGCAGTGACCCTAGCGGGAGGGCTGGTGAGCAGTTCTTC. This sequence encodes CASSDPSGRAGEQFF.

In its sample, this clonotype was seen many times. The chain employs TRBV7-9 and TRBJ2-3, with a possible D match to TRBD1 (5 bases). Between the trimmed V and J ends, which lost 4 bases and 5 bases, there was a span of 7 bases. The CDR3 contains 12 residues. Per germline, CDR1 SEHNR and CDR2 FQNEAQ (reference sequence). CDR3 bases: TGTGCCAGCAGCTCTACAGGAGATACGCAGTATTTT. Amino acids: CASSSTGDTQYF.

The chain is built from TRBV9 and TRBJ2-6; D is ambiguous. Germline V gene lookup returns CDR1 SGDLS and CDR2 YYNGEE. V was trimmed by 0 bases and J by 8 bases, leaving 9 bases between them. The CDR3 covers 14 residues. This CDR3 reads CASSVEIYSNVLTF. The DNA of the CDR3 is TGTGCCAGCAGCGTAGAGATTTATTCCAACGTCCTGACTTTC.

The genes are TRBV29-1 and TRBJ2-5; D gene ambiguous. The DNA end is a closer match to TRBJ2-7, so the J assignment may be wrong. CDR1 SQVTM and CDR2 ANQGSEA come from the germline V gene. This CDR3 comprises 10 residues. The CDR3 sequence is CSVRANEQYF. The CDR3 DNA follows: TGCAGCGTTAGGGCCAACGAGCAGTACTTC.

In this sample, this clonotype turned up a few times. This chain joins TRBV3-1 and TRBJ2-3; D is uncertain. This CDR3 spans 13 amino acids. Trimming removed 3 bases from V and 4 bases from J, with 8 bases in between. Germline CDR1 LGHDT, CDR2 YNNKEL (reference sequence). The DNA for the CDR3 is TGTGCCAGCAGCCACGGGCTCTCAGATACGCAGTATTTT. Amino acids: CASSHGLSDTQYF.

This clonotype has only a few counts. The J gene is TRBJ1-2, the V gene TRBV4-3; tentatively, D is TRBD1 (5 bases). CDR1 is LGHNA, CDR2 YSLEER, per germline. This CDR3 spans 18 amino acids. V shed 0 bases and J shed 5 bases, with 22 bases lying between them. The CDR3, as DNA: TGCGCCAGCAGCCAAGATCTCTATCCTCGGGGGAAAGGGTATGGCTACACCTTC. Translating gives CASSQDLYPRGKGYGYTF.

CDR3 nucleotides: TGTGCCAGCAGCGATGTGATCGGGGCGGAAAAACTGTTTTTT. Translated: CASSDVIGAEKLFF. The chain recombines TRBV7-9 with TRBJ1-4; D is perhaps TRBD1 (5 bases). Germline CDR1 and CDR2: SEHNR and FQNEAQ (reference sequence). V was trimmed by 5 bases and J by 8 bases, leaving 15 bases between them. This CDR3 has 14 residues.

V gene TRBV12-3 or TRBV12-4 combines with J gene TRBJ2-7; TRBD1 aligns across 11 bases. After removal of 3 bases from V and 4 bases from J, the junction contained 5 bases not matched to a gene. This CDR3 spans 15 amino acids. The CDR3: CASSLRDRGWYEQYF. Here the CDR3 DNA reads TGTGCCAGCAGTTTGAGGGACAGGGGGTGGTACGAGCAGTACTTC.

CDR3 nucleotide sequence: TGTGCTAGTGGTCGCGGGCCCCTCGAGCAGTACTTC. Encoded protein: CASGRGPLEQYF. The J gene is TRBJ2-7, the V gene TRBV12-5; tentatively, D is TRBD2 (5 bases). Trimming removed 5 bases from V and 6 bases from J, with 11 bases in between. Germline assignment: CDR1 LGHNT and CDR2 FRNRAP. The CDR3 has 12 amino acids.

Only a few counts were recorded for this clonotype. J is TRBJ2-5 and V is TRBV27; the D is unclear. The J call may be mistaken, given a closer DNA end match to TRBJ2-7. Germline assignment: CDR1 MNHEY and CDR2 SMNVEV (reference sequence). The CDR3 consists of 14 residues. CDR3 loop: CASSLYSPSYEQYF. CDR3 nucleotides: TGTGCCAGCAGTTTATACTCACCCTCCTACGAGCAGTACTTC.

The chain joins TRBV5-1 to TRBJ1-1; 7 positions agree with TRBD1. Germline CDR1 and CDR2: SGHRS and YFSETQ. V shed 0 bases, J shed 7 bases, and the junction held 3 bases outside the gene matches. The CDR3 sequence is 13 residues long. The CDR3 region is CASSLEGGLEAFF. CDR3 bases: TGCGCCAGCAGCTTGGAAGGGGGCCTTGAAGCTTTCTTT. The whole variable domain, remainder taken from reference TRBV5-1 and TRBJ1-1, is KAGVTQTPRYLIKTRGQQVTLSCSPISGHRSVSWYQQTPGQGLQFLFEYFSETQRNKGNFPGRFSGRQFSNSRSEMNVSTLELGDSALYLCASSLEGGLEAFFGQGTRLTVV.

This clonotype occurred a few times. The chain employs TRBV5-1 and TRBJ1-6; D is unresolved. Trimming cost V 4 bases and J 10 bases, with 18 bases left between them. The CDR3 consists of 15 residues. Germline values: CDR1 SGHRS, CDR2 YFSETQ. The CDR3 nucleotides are TGCGCCAGCAGCCCGAGCGCGACTTGGCCGTCACCCCTCCACTTT. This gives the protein CASSPSATWPSPLHF.

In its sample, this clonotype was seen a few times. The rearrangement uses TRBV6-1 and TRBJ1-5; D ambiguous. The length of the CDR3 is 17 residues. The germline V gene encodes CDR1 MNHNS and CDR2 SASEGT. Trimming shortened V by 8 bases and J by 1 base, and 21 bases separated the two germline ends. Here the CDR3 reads CASSNSWTPGSNQPQHF. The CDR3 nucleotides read TGTGCCAGCTCGAACTCCTGGACCCCTGGAAGCAATCAGCCCCAGCATTTT.

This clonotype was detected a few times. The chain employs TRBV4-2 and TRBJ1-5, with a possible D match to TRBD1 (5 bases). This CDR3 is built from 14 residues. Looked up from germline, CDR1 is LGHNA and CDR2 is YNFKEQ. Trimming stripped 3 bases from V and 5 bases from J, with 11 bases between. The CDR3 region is CASSQGGVYQPQHF. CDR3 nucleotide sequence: TGTGCCAGCAGCCAGGGGGGGGTGTATCAGCCCCAGCATTTT.